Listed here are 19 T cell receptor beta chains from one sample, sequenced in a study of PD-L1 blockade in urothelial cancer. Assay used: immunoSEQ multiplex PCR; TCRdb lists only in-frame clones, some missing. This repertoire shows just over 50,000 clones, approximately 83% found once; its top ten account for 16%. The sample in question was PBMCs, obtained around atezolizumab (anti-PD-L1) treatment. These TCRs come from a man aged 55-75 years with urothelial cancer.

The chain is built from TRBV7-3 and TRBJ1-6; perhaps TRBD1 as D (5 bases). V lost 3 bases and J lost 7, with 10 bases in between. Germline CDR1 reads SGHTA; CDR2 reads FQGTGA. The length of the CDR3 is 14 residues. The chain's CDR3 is CASSLGGRNSPLHF. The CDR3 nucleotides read TGTGCCAGCAGCTTGGGGGGGAGGAATTCACCCCTCCACTTT.

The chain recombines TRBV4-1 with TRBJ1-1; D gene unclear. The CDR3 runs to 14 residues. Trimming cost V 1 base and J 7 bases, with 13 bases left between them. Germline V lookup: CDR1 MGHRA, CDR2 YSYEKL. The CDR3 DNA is TGCGCCAGCAGCCAAGTATCGCAAGAGATTGAAGCTTTCTTT. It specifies CASSQVSQEIEAFF.

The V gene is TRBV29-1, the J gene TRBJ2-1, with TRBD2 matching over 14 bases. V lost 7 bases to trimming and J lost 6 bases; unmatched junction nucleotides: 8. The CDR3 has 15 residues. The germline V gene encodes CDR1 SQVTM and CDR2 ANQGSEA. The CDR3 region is CSAAPGLAGVNEQFF. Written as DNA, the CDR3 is TGCAGCGCAGCACCGGGACTAGCGGGAGTCAATGAGCAGTTCTTC.

The CDR3 is CASSLSASGGGEQFF. The CDR3 DNA is TGTGCCAGCAGCTTAAGTGCTAGCGGGGGGGGTGAGCAGTTCTTC. The chain employs TRBV7-8 and TRBJ2-1; 12 nucleotides match TRBD2. CDR1 is SGHVS and CDR2 is FQNEAQ in the germline V gene. The V segment lost 2 bases and the J segment 9 bases; nucleotides outside the gene matches: 5. The CDR3 has 15 amino acids.

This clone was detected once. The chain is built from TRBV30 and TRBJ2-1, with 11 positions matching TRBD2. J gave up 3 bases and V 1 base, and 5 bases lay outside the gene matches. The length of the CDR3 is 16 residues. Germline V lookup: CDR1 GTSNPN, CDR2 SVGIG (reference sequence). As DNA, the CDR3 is TGTGCCTGGAGTGGGGGGGGGACTAGCGGCTACAATGAGCAGTTCTTC. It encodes CAWSGGGTSGYNEQFF.

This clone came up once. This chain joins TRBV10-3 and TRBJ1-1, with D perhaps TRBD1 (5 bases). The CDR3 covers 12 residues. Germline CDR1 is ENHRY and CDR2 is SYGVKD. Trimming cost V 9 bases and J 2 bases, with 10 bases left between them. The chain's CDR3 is CAIRDYNTEAFF. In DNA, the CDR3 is TGTGCCATTCGGGACTACAACACTGAAGCTTTCTTT.

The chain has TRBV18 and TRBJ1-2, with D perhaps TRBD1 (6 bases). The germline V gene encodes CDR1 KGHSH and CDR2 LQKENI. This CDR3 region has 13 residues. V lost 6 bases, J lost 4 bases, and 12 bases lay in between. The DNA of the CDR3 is TGTGCCAGCTCGCCAGGGGAGCTCTATGGCTACACCTTC. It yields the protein CASSPGELYGYTF. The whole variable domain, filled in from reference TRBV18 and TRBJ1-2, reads NAGVMQNPRHLVRRRGQEARLRCSPMKGHSHVYWYRQLPEEGLKFMVYLQKENIIDESGMPKERFSAEFPKEGPSILRIQQVVRGDSAAYFCASSPGELYGYTFGSGTRLTVV.

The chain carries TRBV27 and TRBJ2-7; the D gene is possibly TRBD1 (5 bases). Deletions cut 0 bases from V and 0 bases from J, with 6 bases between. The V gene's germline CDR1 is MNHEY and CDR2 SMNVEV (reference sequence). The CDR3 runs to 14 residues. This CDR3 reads CASSLSQGSYEQYF. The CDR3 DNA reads TGTGCCAGCAGTTTATCCCAGGGCTCCTACGAGCAGTACTTC.

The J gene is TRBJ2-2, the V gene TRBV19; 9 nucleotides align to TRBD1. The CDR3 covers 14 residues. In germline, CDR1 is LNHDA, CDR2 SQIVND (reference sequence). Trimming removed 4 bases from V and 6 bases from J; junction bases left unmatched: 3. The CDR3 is CASSNDRGAGELFF. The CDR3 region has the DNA TGTGCCAGTAGTAACGACAGGGGGGCCGGGGAGCTGTTTTTT.

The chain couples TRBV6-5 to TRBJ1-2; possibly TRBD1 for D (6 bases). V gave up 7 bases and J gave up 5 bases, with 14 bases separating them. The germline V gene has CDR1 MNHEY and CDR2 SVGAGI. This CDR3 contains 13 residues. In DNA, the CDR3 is TGTGCCAGCACCAGGGGCTCTGGTTATGGCTACACCTTC. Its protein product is CASTRGSGYGYTF.

DNA of the CDR3: TGCGCCAGCAGACTAGCCAGCTCCTACGAGCAGTACTTC. It translates to CASRLASSYEQYF. The chain uses TRBV10-2 and TRBJ2-7; D might be TRBD2 (6 bases). The CDR3 spans 13 residues. With 6 bases removed from V and 0 bases from J, the gap between germline ends came to 9 bases. Germline V gene lookup returns CDR1 WSHSY and CDR2 SAAADI.

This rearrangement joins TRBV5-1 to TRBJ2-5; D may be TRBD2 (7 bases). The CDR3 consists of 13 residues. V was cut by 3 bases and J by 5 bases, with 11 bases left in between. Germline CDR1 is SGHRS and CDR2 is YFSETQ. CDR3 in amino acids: CASSWGGRETQYF. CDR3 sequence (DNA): TGCGCCAGCAGCTGGGGGGGCCGGGAGACCCAGTACTTC.

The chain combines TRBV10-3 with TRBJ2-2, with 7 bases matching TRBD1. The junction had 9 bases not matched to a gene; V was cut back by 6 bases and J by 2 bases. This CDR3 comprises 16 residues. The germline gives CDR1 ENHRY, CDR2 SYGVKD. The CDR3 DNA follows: TGTGCCATCAGGCCAGCAGGGGGAGTAAACACCGGGGAGCTGTTTTTT. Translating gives CAIRPAGGVNTGELFF.

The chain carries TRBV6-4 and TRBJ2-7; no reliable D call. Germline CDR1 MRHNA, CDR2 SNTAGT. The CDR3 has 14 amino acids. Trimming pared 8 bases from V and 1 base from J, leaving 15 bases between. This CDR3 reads CASERSERSYEQYF. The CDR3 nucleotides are TGTGCCAGCGAGAGGTCAGAGAGGTCCTACGAGCAGTACTTC.

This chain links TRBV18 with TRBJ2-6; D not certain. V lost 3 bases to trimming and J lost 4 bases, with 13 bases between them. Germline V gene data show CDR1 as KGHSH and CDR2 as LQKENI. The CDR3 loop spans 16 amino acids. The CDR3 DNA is TGTGCCAGCTCACCGGTTTCCCTTGAGGGGGCCAACGTCCTGACTTTC. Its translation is CASSPVSLEGANVLTF. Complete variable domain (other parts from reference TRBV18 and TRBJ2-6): NAGVMQNPRHLVRRRGQEARLRCSPMKGHSHVYWYRQLPEEGLKFMVYLQKENIIDESGMPKERFSAEFPKEGPSILRIQQVVRGDSAAYFCASSPVSLEGANVLTFGAGSRLTVL.

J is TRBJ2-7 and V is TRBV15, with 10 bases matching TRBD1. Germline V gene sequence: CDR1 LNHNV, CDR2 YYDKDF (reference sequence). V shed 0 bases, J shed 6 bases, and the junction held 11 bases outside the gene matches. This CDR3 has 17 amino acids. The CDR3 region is CATSRDATGTGVFEQYF. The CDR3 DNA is TGTGCCACCAGCAGAGATGCAACCGGGACAGGGGTATTCGAGCAGTACTTC.

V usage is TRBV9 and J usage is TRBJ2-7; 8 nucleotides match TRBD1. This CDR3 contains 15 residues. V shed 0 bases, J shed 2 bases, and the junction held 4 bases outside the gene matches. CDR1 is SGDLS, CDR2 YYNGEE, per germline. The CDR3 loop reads CASSVDGTGAYEQYF. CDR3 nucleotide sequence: TGTGCCAGCAGCGTAGACGGGACAGGTGCCTACGAGCAGTACTTC.

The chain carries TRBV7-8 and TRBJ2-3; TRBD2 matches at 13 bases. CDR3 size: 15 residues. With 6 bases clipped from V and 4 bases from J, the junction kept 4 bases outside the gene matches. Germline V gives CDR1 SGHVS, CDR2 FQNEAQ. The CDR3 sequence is CASRQGLAGADTQYF. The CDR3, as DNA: TGTGCCAGCAGGCAAGGACTAGCGGGAGCAGATACGCAGTATTTT.

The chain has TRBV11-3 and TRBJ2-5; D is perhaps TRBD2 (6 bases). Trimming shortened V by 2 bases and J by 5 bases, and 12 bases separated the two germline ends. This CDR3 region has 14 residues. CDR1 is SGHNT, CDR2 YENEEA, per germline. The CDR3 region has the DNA TGTGCCAGCAGCTTAACGGCGGGACGGGAGACCCAGTACTTC. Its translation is CASSLTAGRETQYF.